A single sample gave rise to the 22 T cell receptor beta chains below, sequenced in a study of T cell responses to AZD1222 COVID-19 vaccine. Produced via immunoSEQ multiplex PCR; TCRdb's table is partial and in-frame only. The sample includes about 120,000 clones, about 80% of them seen just once. The specimen was peripheral blood, collected on day 0 of AZD1222 vaccination. All receptors come from an adult in good health.

This clone has more than one count but fewer than ten. The chain combines TRBV5-1 with TRBJ1-6; perhaps TRBD1 as D (6 bases). The CDR3 totals 15 residues. Trimming left V 2 bases short and J 10 bases short, with 16 bases between. The V gene's germline CDR1 is SGHRS and CDR2 YFSETQ. CDR3 in amino acids: CASSLENREGSPLHF. The CDR3 region has the DNA TGCGCCAGCAGCTTAGAAAACAGGGAAGGATCACCCCTCCACTTT.

The chain uses TRBV7-2 and TRBJ2-2; 7 bases agree with TRBD1. Germline values: CDR1 SGHTA, CDR2 FQGNSA. The CDR3 spans 16 residues. V dropped 2 bases and J dropped 1; count of bases not matched to a gene: 4. CDR3 DNA sequence: TGTGCCAGCAGCTTAATCGGGACAGTGAACACCGGGGAGCTGTTTTTT. This encodes CASSLIGTVNTGELFF.

This clone came up a few times. The chain uses TRBV19 and TRBJ2-5, with 14 bases identical to TRBD2. With V trimmed by 6 bases and J by 5 bases, 5 bases remained unmatched. Germline V gene data show CDR1 as LNHDA and CDR2 as SQIVND (reference sequence). CDR3 length: 15 amino acids. The CDR3 reads CASRGTSGSQETQYF. The CDR3 nucleotides read TGTGCCAGTAGAGGGACTAGCGGGAGTCAGGAGACCCAGTACTTC.

The rearrangement links TRBV7-2 to TRBJ2-1; D perhaps matches TRBD2 (7 bases). Trimming shortened V by 3 bases and J by 4 bases, and 13 bases separated the two germline ends. This CDR3 contains 15 residues. Germline lookup yields CDR1 SGHTA and CDR2 FQGNSA. CDR3 sequence: CASSLGGGNYNEQFF. The CDR3 bases are TGTGCCAGCAGCTTGGGAGGGGGGAATTACAATGAGCAGTTCTTC.

V is TRBV7-2 and J is TRBJ2-5, with D possibly TRBD2 on 6 matching bases. Trimming took 5 bases from V and 4 from J, leaving 14 bases between them. Germline lookup yields CDR1 SGHTA and CDR2 FQGNSA. CDR3 length: 14 residues. The CDR3: CASSPEEGRETQYF. CDR3 sequence (DNA): TGTGCCAGCAGCCCAGAGGAGGGTCGAGAGACCCAGTACTTC.

V gene TRBV28 combines with J gene TRBJ1-4, with D possibly TRBD1 on 6 matching bases. Trimming removed 5 bases from V and 2 bases from J, with 12 bases in between. The V gene's germline CDR1 is MDHEN and CDR2 SYDVKM. The length of the CDR3 is 15 residues. CDR3 region: CASSASDSTNEKLFF. CDR3 coding DNA: TGTGCCAGCAGTGCATCGGACAGCACTAATGAAAAACTGTTTTTT.

V gene TRBV30 combines with J gene TRBJ1-2; TRBD1 matches 9 bases. J was trimmed by 0 bases and V by 2 bases; bases with no gene match: 10. There are 17 residues in the CDR3. Germline V lookup: CDR1 GTSNPN, CDR2 SVGIG (reference sequence). CDR3: CAWSRKTGGLSNYGYTF. The CDR3 coding sequence is TGTGCCTGGAGTAGGAAGACAGGGGGTCTGTCTAACTATGGCTACACCTTC.

The chain links TRBV7-9 to TRBJ2-7; TRBD2 aligns across 9 bases. V lost 5 bases to trimming and J lost 0 bases; unmatched junction nucleotides: 8. CDR3 length equals 16 residues. CDR1 is SEHNR and CDR2 is FQNEAQ in the germline V gene (reference sequence). The CDR3 loop reads CASSPFGGRASYEQYF. Written as DNA, the CDR3 is TGTGCCAGCAGCCCCTTTGGCGGGAGGGCCTCCTACGAGCAGTACTTC.

The rearrangement uses TRBV27 and TRBJ1-6; D gene ambiguous. Germline assignment: CDR1 MNHEY and CDR2 SMNVEV (reference sequence). Trimming stripped 2 bases from V and 8 bases from J, with 10 bases between. The CDR3 length is 14 residues. For the CDR3, the DNA is TGTGCCAGCAGTTTAACTCCTCTTCATTCACCCCTCCACTTT. Amino acid sequence: CASSLTPLHSPLHF.

The J gene is TRBJ2-7, the V gene TRBV7-9, with 11 bases identical to TRBD2. Germline V gene data show CDR1 as SEHNR and CDR2 as FQNEAQ (reference sequence). V trimming: 5 bases; J trimming: 3 bases; junction bases outside the gene matches: 6. The CDR3 loop spans 15 amino acids. This CDR3 is CASSPGTSGDYEQYF. CDR3 coding DNA: TGTGCCAGCAGCCCCGGGACTAGCGGAGACTACGAGCAGTACTTC. Supplemented by reference TRBV7-9 and TRBJ2-7, the full variable domain reads DTGVSQNPRHKITKRGQNVTFRCDPISEHNRLYWYRQTLGQGPEFLTYFQNEAQLEKSRLLSDRFSAERPKGSFSTLEIQRTEQGDSAMYLCASSPGTSGDYEQYFGPGTRLTVT.

This chain uses TRBV18 with TRBJ1-2; 10 bases are shared with TRBD1. Germline loops: CDR1 KGHSH, CDR2 LQKENI. V lost 5 bases to trimming and J lost 8 bases; unmatched junction nucleotides: 8. The CDR3 has 14 amino acids. The CDR3 spells CASSVPGTGDGYTF. DNA for the CDR3: TGTGCCAGCTCAGTGCCTGGGACAGGGGACGGCTACACCTTC.

This rearrangement joins TRBV5-1 to TRBJ1-1; unclear D gene. CDR1 and CDR2 from the germline V gene are SGHRS and YFSETQ. CDR3 length equals 15 residues. V lost 2 bases to trimming and J lost 6 bases, with 17 bases between them. The CDR3 DNA follows: TGCGCCAGCAGCTTCGTTATGGGCGCGCTCTCTGAAGCTTTCTTT. As protein: CASSFVMGALSEAFF.

The V call is TRBV7-9, the J call TRBJ1-1; possibly TRBD1 for D (5 bases). The germline V gene encodes CDR1 SEHNR and CDR2 FQNEAQ (reference sequence). Trimming removed 1 base from V and 5 bases from J, with 8 bases in between. The CDR3 is 13 amino acids. The CDR3 DNA reads TGTGCCAGCAGCTTAGGAGAGGGGACTGAAGCTTTCTTT. It encodes CASSLGEGTEAFF.

CDR3 in DNA: TGTGCCAGCAGTAGGACAGGGCTGGATGGCTACACCTTC. It is translated as CASSRTGLDGYTF. The rearrangement links TRBV12-3 or TRBV12-4 to TRBJ1-2, with 8 positions matching TRBD1. The V and J ends lost 5 bases and 6 bases, in that order; junction bases with no gene match: 5. The CDR3 consists of 13 residues.

The rearrangement links TRBV7-9 to TRBJ1-6; D remains ambiguous. This CDR3 comprises 15 residues. The germline gives CDR1 SEHNR, CDR2 FQNEAQ (reference sequence). V lost 2 bases, J lost 1 base, and 6 bases lay in between. The CDR3 protein is CASSLSRSYNSPLHF. DNA of the CDR3: TGTGCCAGCAGCTTATCTAGGTCCTATAATTCACCCCTCCACTTT.

V and J are TRBV24-1 and TRBJ2-5, with 11 bases that match TRBD1. Germline V gene data show CDR1 as KGHDR and CDR2 as SFDVKD. The CDR3 sequence is 16 residues long. After removal of 3 bases from V and 2 bases from J, the junction contained 4 bases not matched to a gene. The CDR3, as DNA: TGTGCCACCAGTGATCACGGGACAGGGGGTCAAGAGACCCAGTACTTC. The encoded protein is CATSDHGTGGQETQYF.

V usage is TRBV7-8 and J usage is TRBJ1-6, with unresolved D. Germline CDR1 and CDR2: SGHVS and FQNEAQ. Trimming took off 1 base at V and 8 bases at J, with 12 bases between the two ends. The CDR3 length is 15 residues. CDR3 protein: CASSLVEPTDSPLHF. The CDR3 DNA follows: TGTGCCAGCAGCTTAGTTGAGCCCACGGATTCACCCCTCCACTTT.

The V gene is TRBV7-8, the J gene TRBJ2-3; D may be TRBD2 (6 bases). The CDR3 loop spans 18 amino acids. Germline CDR1 reads SGHVS; CDR2 reads FQNEAQ. Trimming pared 1 base from V and 1 base from J, leaving 18 bases between. This chain's CDR3 is CASSLGASVFSGTDTQYF. In DNA form, the CDR3 reads TGTGCCAGCAGCTTAGGGGCTAGCGTCTTCTCTGGCACAGATACGCAGTATTTT.

The genes are TRBV4-2 and TRBJ2-7, with TRBD2 matching over 13 bases. The germline gives CDR1 LGHNA, CDR2 YNFKEQ. V lost 4 bases to trimming and J lost 2 bases; unmatched junction nucleotides: 2. CDR3 size: 15 residues. The CDR3 is CASSPGLAGTYEQYF. The CDR3 coding sequence is TGTGCCAGCAGCCCGGGACTAGCGGGGACCTACGAGCAGTACTTC.

The chain uses TRBV11-3 and TRBJ1-2, with 7 bases matching TRBD1. V lost 5 bases and J lost 8; bases outside the gene matches: 11. The germline V gene has CDR1 SGHNT and CDR2 YENEEA. This CDR3 is 14 amino acids long. DNA of the CDR3: TGTGCCAGCAGCCCACGACAGGGTCTCGGGGGCTACACCTTC. It translates to CASSPRQGLGGYTF.

This clone was seen a handful of times. The rearrangement joins TRBV15 to TRBJ1-5, with TRBD1 as a possible D gene (5 bases). Per the germline V gene, CDR1 is LNHNV and CDR2 is YYDKDF (reference sequence). Trimming took off 0 bases at V and 7 bases at J, with 10 bases between the two ends. The CDR3 is 14 residues long. The CDR3 DNA reads TGTGCCACCAGCAGAGATTGGGGGGAGCAGCCCCAGCATTTT. This encodes CATSRDWGEQPQHF.

The rearrangement uses TRBV6-4 and TRBJ1-5; perhaps TRBD1 as D (6 bases). The CDR3 loop spans 15 amino acids. The V gene lost 3 bases and the J gene lost 2 bases, with 11 bases spanning the gap. In germline, CDR1 is MRHNA, CDR2 SNTAGT. Here the CDR3 DNA reads TGTGCCAGCAGTGAGGGAGGGGGAGGCAATCAGCCCCAGCATTTT. This gives the protein CASSEGGGGNQPQHF.